The rows below give T cell receptor beta chains drawn from one sample of a study of T cell changes during pregnancy in multiple sclerosis. Produced via immunoSEQ multiplex PCR; TCRdb's table is partial and in-frame only. The table lists around 34,000 clones, 85% to 90% of them singletons, with more than 0.55% in the top ten. The sample in question was CD4+ T cells from peripheral blood mononuclear cells, obtained in the second trimester of pregnancy. These receptors all come from a female donor with multiple sclerosis, enrolled in a pregnancy study. Each CDR3 is given with its conserved first and last residue. The D gene is left open where the match is weak. Not every row has a clone size; where given, it reads once, few, many or a size class.

D: NA; V: TRBV6-5; size: NA; J: TRBJ1-1; DNA: TGTGCCAGCAGGGGCTTCACTGAAGCTTTCTTT; CDR3: CASRGFTEAFF
D: NA; V: TRBV9; size: NA; J: TRBJ1-5; DNA: TGTGCCAGCAGCGTAGGTCCGGTTCAGCCCCAGCATTTT; CDR3: CASSVGPVQPQHF
D: TRBD2; V: TRBV14; size: few; J: TRBJ2-1; DNA: TGTGCCAGCAGCCAGAGACTAGCGGGAGACTACAATGAGCAGTTCTTC; CDR3: CASSQRLAGDYNEQFF
D: TRBD1; V: TRBV19; size: once; J: TRBJ1-2; DNA: TGTGCCAGTAGTATAGATCTAGGGGGCGCCTATGGCTACACCTTC; CDR3: CASSIDLGGAYGYTF
D: NA; V: TRBV5-1; size: NA; J: TRBJ1-5; DNA: TGCGCCAGCAGCTTGGCGGGAAATAGCAATCAGCCCCAGCATTTT; CDR3: CASSLAGNSNQPQHF
D: NA; V: TRBV6-5; size: few; J: TRBJ2-1; DNA: TGTGCCAGCAGTACGACTGGTCTCTCCTACAATGAGCAGTTCTTC; CDR3: CASSTTGLSYNEQFF
D: NA; V: TRBV28; size: few; J: TRBJ2-3; DNA: TGTGCCAGCAGCCTTCCAGGGTACACAGATACGCAGTATTTT; CDR3: CASSLPGYTDTQYF
D: NA; V: TRBV2; size: few; J: TRBJ1-3; DNA: TGTGCCAGCAGCTACCAGGGAACTGGAAACACCATATATTTT; CDR3: CASSYQGTGNTIYF
D: TRBD2; V: TRBV7-2; size: NA; J: TRBJ2-3; DNA: TGTGCCAGCAGCTTAAGACTAGCGGGACCCACAGATACGCAGTATTTT; CDR3: CASSLRLAGPTDTQYF
D: TRBD1; V: TRBV2; size: NA; J: TRBJ1-2; DNA: TGTGCCAGTCAGACAGGGACCAACTATGGCTACACCTTC; CDR3: CASQTGTNYGYTF
D: TRBD1; V: TRBV10-3; size: NA; J: TRBJ1-1; DNA: TGTGCCATCAGTGAGTCCCTGACAGGGCTGAACACTGAAGCTTTCTTT; CDR3: CAISESLTGLNTEAFF
D: TRBD2; V: TRBV7-2; size: NA; J: TRBJ2-5; DNA: TGTGCCAGCAGCCCGTCGGCAAGCGGGAGGGGAGAGACCCAGTACTTC; CDR3: CASSPSASGRGETQYF
D: NA; V: TRBV25-1; size: NA; J: TRBJ2-3; DNA: TGTGCCAGCAGTGAATTTGGGCAAACTAGCACAGATACGCAGTATTTT; CDR3: CASSEFGQTSTDTQYF
D: TRBD2; V: TRBV5-1; size: NA; J: TRBJ2-1; DNA: TGCGCCAGCAGCTCGGGACTAGCGGGGTACAATGAGCAGTTCTTC; CDR3: CASSSGLAGYNEQFF
D: NA; V: TRBV27; size: NA; J: TRBJ1-2; DNA: TGTGCCAGCAGTACCGGAGGCTATGGCTACACCTTC; CDR3: CASSTGGYGYTF
D: TRBD1; V: TRBV2; size: NA; J: TRBJ2-7; DNA: TGTGCCAGCAGTTTCAATACTCCGGGACAGGTCTCCTACGAGCAGTACTTC; CDR3: CASSFNTPGQVSYEQYF
D: TRBD2; V: TRBV7-6; size: NA; J: TRBJ2-2; DNA: TGTGCCAGCAGCTTAGGGGCGGGAGCCGGGGAGCTGTTTTTT; CDR3: CASSLGAGAGELFF
D: NA; V: TRBV28; size: few; J: TRBJ1-1; DNA: TGTGCCAGCAGTCTTTCGTACTACACTGAAGCTTTCTTT; CDR3: CASSLSYYTEAFF
D: NA; V: TRBV6-6; size: NA; J: TRBJ2-7; DNA: TGTGCCAGCGGCAATCTCTACGAGCAGTACTTC; CDR3: CASGNLYEQYF
D: NA; V: TRBV7-9; size: NA; J: TRBJ1-3; DNA: TGTGCCAGCGGCACCTCTGGAAACACCATATATTTT; CDR3: CASGTSGNTIYF
D: TRBD2; V: TRBV9; size: NA; J: TRBJ2-2; DNA: TGTGCCAGCACCCCCCTAGCGGGAGTGGTTGGAGGAAACACCGGGGAGCTGTTTTTT; CDR3: CASTPLAGVVGGNTGELFF
D: NA; V: TRBV25-1; size: NA; J: TRBJ2-5; DNA: TGTGCCAGCAGTGATTCCAAGCGGGTGGGGGAGACCCAGTACTTC; CDR3: CASSDSKRVGETQYF
D: NA; V: TRBV7-9; size: NA; J: TRBJ1-2; DNA: TGTGCCAGCAGCTTGACGGGGTCATCCGGCTATGGCTACACCTTC; CDR3: CASSLTGSSGYGYTF
D: TRBD1; V: TRBV6-6; size: few; J: TRBJ1-3; DNA: TGTGCCATACAGGGGGCGAACACCATATATTTT; CDR3: CAIQGANTIYF
D: NA; V: TRBV5-1; size: once; J: TRBJ2-1; DNA: TGCGCCAGCAGCTTGGCCGCGGGGGCAATACGCAATGAGCAGTTCTTC; CDR3: CASSLAAGAIRNEQFF
D: TRBD2; V: TRBV19; size: NA; J: TRBJ2-2; DNA: TGTGCCAGTAGGGATACTAGTGGGGGGGACACCGGGGAGCTGTTTTTT; CDR3: CASRDTSGGDTGELFF
D: NA; V: TRBV5-4; size: NA; J: TRBJ2-7; DNA: TGTGCCAGCAGCTTAGCTAGCTCCTACGAGCAGTACTTC; CDR3: CASSLASSYEQYF
D: TRBD1; V: TRBV5-1; size: NA; J: TRBJ2-7; DNA: TGCGCCAGCAGCACGACAGGGGGCGCGTACGAGCAGTACTTC; CDR3: CASSTTGGAYEQYF
D: NA; V: TRBV7-2; size: once; J: TRBJ2-3; DNA: TGTGCCAGCAGCTTAGGAGCGGCTACGCAGTATTTT; CDR3: CASSLGAATQYF
D: NA; V: TRBV7-9; size: NA; J: TRBJ2-1; DNA: TGTGCCAGCAGCTCCGGGGTGTGGGAGCAAAACAATGAGCAGTTCTTC; CDR3: CASSSGVWEQNNEQFF
D: NA; V: TRBV5-1; size: NA; J: TRBJ2-6; DNA: TGCGCCAGCAGCTCTTCCTCTGGGGCCAACGTCCTGACTTTC; CDR3: CASSSSSGANVLTF
D: NA; V: TRBV30; size: NA; J: TRBJ2-7; DNA: TGTGCCTGGAGTCGGTCCTACGAGCAGTACTTC; CDR3: CAWSRSYEQYF
D: NA; V: TRBV6-1; size: NA; J: TRBJ2-7; DNA: TGTGCCAGCAGTGTTGGGCCCTACGAGCAGTACTTC; CDR3: CASSVGPYEQYF
D: TRBD2; V: TRBV28; size: once; J: TRBJ2-3; DNA: TGTGCCAGCACCACACTAGCGGGAGGTATAGATACGCAGTATTTT; CDR3: CASTTLAGGIDTQYF
D: TRBD2; V: TRBV7-2; size: few; J: TRBJ2-3; DNA: TGTGCCAGCACGAAACTAGCGGGAGGCTTCAGCACAGATACGCAGTATTTT; CDR3: CASTKLAGGFSTDTQYF
D: NA; V: TRBV18; size: NA; J: TRBJ1-5; DNA: TGTGCCAGCTCACCACAAGCCCCAGGGAATCAGCCCCAGCATTTT; CDR3: CASSPQAPGNQPQHF
D: TRBD2; V: TRBV28; size: NA; J: TRBJ2-1; DNA: TGTGCCAGCAGTGGTAGCGGGAGGGCCTTAAATGAGCAGTTCTTC; CDR3: CASSGSGRALNEQFF
D: NA; V: TRBV28; size: NA; J: TRBJ1-5; DNA: TGTGCCAGCAGTTTGAGTAGCCCAGGGACCCAGCATTTT; CDR3: CASSLSSPGTQHF
D: TRBD2; V: TRBV6-1; size: NA; J: TRBJ2-7; DNA: TGTGCCAGCAGTGGTTTGACTAGCGGAACCTACGAGCAGTACTTC; CDR3: CASSGLTSGTYEQYF
D: TRBD1; V: TRBV19; size: NA; J: TRBJ1-5; DNA: TGTGCCAGTAGAAGGGACAGGGGAGGATCGAGCAATCAGCCCCAGCATTTT; CDR3: CASRRDRGGSSNQPQHF
D: TRBD2; V: TRBV27; size: NA; J: TRBJ2-1; DNA: TGTGCCAGCAGACTCGGGACTAGCGGGGCATCCTACAATGAGCAGTTCTTC; CDR3: CASRLGTSGASYNEQFF
D: TRBD1; V: TRBV4-3; size: NA; J: TRBJ2-1; DNA: TGCGCCAGCAGCCAAGAAATCACAGGGGGCCTCGATGAGCAGTTCTTC; CDR3: CASSQEITGGLDEQFF
D: TRBD2; V: TRBV7-2; size: NA; J: TRBJ2-7; DNA: TGTGCCAGCAGCTTAGCCAGCGGGAGCACCTACGAGCAGTACTTC; CDR3: CASSLASGSTYEQYF
D: TRBD2; V: TRBV14; size: NA; J: TRBJ2-7; DNA: TGTGCCAGCAGTCTAACTAGCGGGAGAGGTTACGAGCAGTACTTC; CDR3: CASSLTSGRGYEQYF
D: NA; V: TRBV7-3; size: NA; J: TRBJ2-2; DNA: TGTGCCAGCAGTTCCCCCGAGGGAACCGGGGAGCTGTTTTTT; CDR3: CASSSPEGTGELFF
D: NA; V: TRBV19; size: few; J: TRBJ1-2; DNA: TGTGCCAGTAGTATAGCGGCGGGGGGGCCTGGTGGCTACACCTTC; CDR3: CASSIAAGGPGGYTF
D: TRBD1; V: TRBV7-2; size: few; J: TRBJ1-5; DNA: TGTGCCAGCAGCGCAGGGGGAACTTTAAATCAGCCCCAGCATTTT; CDR3: CASSAGGTLNQPQHF
D: NA; V: TRBV7-7; size: NA; J: TRBJ2-7; DNA: TGTGCTAGCAGCTTACTCGGCAGGGAAACTTCCGAGCAGTACTTC; CDR3: CASSLLGRETSEQYF
D: NA; V: TRBV11-2; size: NA; J: TRBJ2-1; DNA: TGTGCCAGCAGCGCGAGTTGGGAGGCCGAGGGCTCCTACAATGAGCAGTTCTTC; CDR3: CASSASWEAEGSYNEQFF
D: TRBD2; V: TRBV18; size: NA; J: TRBJ2-1; DNA: TGTGCCAGCTCATTTTCTTCAGCGGGACCGGATGAGCAGTTCTTC; CDR3: CASSFSSAGPDEQFF
D: TRBD2; V: TRBV11-1; size: NA; J: TRBJ2-7; DNA: TGTGCCAGCAGCCCAACTAGCGGGGCGGACTACGAGCAGTACTTC; CDR3: CASSPTSGADYEQYF
D: TRBD1; V: TRBV7-9; size: NA; J: TRBJ1-4; DNA: TGTGCCAGCAGCTTGAGACAGGGGGCAAGTCCTAATGAAAAACTGTTTTTT; CDR3: CASSLRQGASPNEKLFF
D: NA; V: TRBV30; size: NA; J: TRBJ1-5; DNA: TGTGCCTGGAGCACGCAGGGCGATCAGCCCCAGCATTTT; CDR3: CAWSTQGDQPQHF
D: NA; V: TRBV5-4; size: NA; J: TRBJ2-4; DNA: TGTGCCAGCAGCTTGCCAAAATTACTAGCCAAAAACATTCAGTACTTC; CDR3: CASSLPKLLAKNIQYF